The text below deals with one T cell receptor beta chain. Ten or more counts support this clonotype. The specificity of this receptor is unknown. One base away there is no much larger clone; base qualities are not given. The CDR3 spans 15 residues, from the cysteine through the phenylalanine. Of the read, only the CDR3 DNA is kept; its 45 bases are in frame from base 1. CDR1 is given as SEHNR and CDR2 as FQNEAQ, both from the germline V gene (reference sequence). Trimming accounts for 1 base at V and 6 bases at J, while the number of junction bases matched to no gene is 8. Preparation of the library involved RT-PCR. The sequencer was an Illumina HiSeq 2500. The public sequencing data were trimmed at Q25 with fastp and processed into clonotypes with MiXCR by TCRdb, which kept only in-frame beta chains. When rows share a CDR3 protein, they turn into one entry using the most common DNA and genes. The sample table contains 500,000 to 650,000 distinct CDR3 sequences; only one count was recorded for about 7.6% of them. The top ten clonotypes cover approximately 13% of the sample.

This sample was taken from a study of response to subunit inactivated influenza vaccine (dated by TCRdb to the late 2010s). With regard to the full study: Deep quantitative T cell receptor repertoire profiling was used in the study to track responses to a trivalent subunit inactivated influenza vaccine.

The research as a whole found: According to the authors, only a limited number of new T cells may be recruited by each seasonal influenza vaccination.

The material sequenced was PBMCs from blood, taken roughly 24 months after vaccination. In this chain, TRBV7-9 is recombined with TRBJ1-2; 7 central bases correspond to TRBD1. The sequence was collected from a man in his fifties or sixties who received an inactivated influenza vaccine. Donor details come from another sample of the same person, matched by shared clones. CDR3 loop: CASSLEDSRGNGYTF. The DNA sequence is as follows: TGTGCCAGCAGCTTAGAGGACTCCAGGGGGAATGGCTACACCTTC.